These 10 T cell receptor beta chains originate from one sample sequenced in a study of blood T cell repertoires in COVID-19. Using immunoSEQ multiplex PCR, the repertoire was profiled, and TCRdb retains in-frame clones only, with some absent. The sample lists about 140,000 clones, more than 75% seen once, with approximately 5.4% in the top ten. The sample comprised peripheral blood. The origin of the receptors is a human donor in a cohort sampled during active COVID-19.

This clone was detected a few times. The chain links TRBV7-8 to TRBJ1-2; D is unresolved. CDR1 and CDR2 from the germline V gene are SGHVS and FQNEAQ. This CDR3 has 15 residues. V was shortened by 0 bases and J by 6 bases, with 14 bases between the two germline ends. The CDR3 bases are TGTGCCAGCAGCTTAGCCGTGTTATCAGTCCATGGCTACACCTTC. It translates to CASSLAVLSVHGYTF.

The V gene is TRBV2, the J gene TRBJ2-6; perhaps TRBD1 as D (5 bases). The CDR3 has 18 amino acids. The germline V gene has CDR1 SNHLY and CDR2 FYNNEI. V was trimmed by 2 bases and J by 1 base, leaving 15 bases between them. CDR3 sequence reads: CASSERGLVPSGANVLTF. The CDR3 DNA follows: TGTGCCAGCAGTGAAAGGGGATTAGTACCATCTGGGGCCAACGTCCTGACTTTC.

The V and J genes are TRBV4-1 and TRBJ2-3; tentative D call: TRBD1 (6 bases). CDR3 length equals 16 residues. Trimming left V 1 base short and J 0 bases short, with 11 bases between. Germline loops: CDR1 MGHRA, CDR2 YSYEKL. Written as DNA, the CDR3 is TGCGCCAGCAGCCAAGCTCTGGGGGCTAGCACAGATACGCAGTATTTT. As protein: CASSQALGASTDTQYF.

This clone was found many times. The chain combines TRBV5-1 with TRBJ2-1; D is unclear. There are 12 residues in the CDR3. The V gene's germline CDR1 is SGHRS and CDR2 YFSETQ. Trimming stripped 1 base from V and 7 bases from J, with 6 bases between. CDR3 nucleotide sequence: TGCGCCAGCAGCTTGTTCAGGAATGAGCAGTTCTTC. This translates into CASSLFRNEQFF.

The gene calls are TRBV27 and TRBJ2-5; D perhaps matches TRBD1 (6 bases). Per the germline V gene, CDR1 is MNHEY and CDR2 is SMNVEV (reference sequence). V lost 5 bases, J lost 1 base, and 11 bases lay in between. The CDR3 runs 14 residues. CDR3 in DNA: TGTGCCAGCAGTACGGACAGTTTCCAAGAGACCCAGTACTTC. As protein: CASSTDSFQETQYF.

The J gene is TRBJ1-2, the V gene TRBV5-1; D is ambiguous. Germline CDR1 is SGHRS and CDR2 is YFSETQ. This CDR3 is built from 12 residues. V lost 2 bases and J 8 bases, leaving 10 bases between the germline ends. CDR3 DNA sequence: TGCGCCAGCAGCTTAACGGGGAGGGGCTACACCTTC. Its protein is CASSLTGRGYTF.

V gene TRBV7-2 combines with J gene TRBJ1-5; 7 nucleotides match TRBD1. Germline CDR1 is SGHTA and CDR2 is FQGNSA. The CDR3 loop spans 14 amino acids. V was clipped by 2 bases and J by 7 bases; unmatched bases: 5. CDR3 sequence (DNA): TGTGCCAGCAGCTTAACAGCAGGGGGGCAGCCCCAGCATTTT. Encoded protein: CASSLTAGGQPQHF.

The rearrangement uses TRBV6-2 or TRBV6-3 and TRBJ2-1; 7 nucleotides match TRBD1. The CDR3 is 16 amino acids. The V segment lost 5 bases and the J segment 2 bases; nucleotides outside the gene matches: 9. Germline V gene sequence: CDR1 MNHEY, CDR2 SVGEGT. CDR3 nucleotides: TGTGCCAGCAGTGTCGAAACAGGGGTGACCTACAATGAGCAGTTCTTC. Its translation: CASSVETGVTYNEQFF.

The chain recombines TRBV10-1 with TRBJ2-7; D gene ambiguous. Germline values: CDR1 WNHNN, CDR2 SYGVQD (reference sequence). Trimming left V 4 bases short and J 2 bases short, with 12 bases between. The CDR3 sequence is 14 residues long. CDR3 in DNA: TGCGCCAGCAGTGTCGATGCGGCCCCCTACGAGCAGTACTTC. It codes for CASSVDAAPYEQYF.

J is TRBJ1-3 and V is TRBV5-1; 7 bases map to TRBD1. V lost 4 bases and J lost 4; bases outside the gene matches: 8. The V gene's germline CDR1 is SGHRS and CDR2 YFSETQ. This CDR3 comprises 15 residues. DNA of the CDR3: TGCGCCAGCAGCCTTGACAGGGCCACAGGAAACACCATATATTTT. Residues: CASSLDRATGNTIYF. The variable domain in full, with the rest retrieved from reference TRBV5-1 and TRBJ1-3, is KAGVTQTPRYLIKTRGQQVTLSCSPISGHRSVSWYQQTPGQGLQFLFEYFSETQRNKGNFPGRFSGRQFSNSRSEMNVSTLELGDSALYLCASSLDRATGNTIYFGEGSWLTVV.